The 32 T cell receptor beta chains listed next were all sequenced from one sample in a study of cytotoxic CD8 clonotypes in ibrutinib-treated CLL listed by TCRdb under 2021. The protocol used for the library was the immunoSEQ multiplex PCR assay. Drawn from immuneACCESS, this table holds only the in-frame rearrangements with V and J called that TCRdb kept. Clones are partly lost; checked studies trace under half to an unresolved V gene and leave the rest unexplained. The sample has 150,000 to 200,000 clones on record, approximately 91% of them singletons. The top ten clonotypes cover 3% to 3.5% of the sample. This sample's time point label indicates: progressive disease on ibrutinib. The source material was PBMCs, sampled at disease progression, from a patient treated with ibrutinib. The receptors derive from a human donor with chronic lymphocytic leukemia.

The CDR3 DNA reads as TGTGCCTCACGGCAGGGTTCCTACGAGCAGTACTTC. Translation: CASRQGSYEQYF. The chain employs TRBV19 and TRBJ2-7; D is possibly TRBD1 (5 bases). The CDR3 consists of 12 residues. The V gene's germline CDR1 is LNHDA and CDR2 SQIVND (reference sequence). Trimming pared 11 bases from V and 1 base from J, leaving 12 bases between.

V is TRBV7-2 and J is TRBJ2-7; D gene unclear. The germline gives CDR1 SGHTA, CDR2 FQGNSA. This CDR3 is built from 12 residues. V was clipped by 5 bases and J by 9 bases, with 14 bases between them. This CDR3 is CASSTGPGVQYF. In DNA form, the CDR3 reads TGTGCCAGCAGCACGGGCCCTGGAGTGCAGTACTTC. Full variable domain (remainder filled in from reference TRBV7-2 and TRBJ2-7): GAGVSQSPSNKVTEKGKDVELRCDPISGHTALYWYRQSLGQGLEFLIYFQGNSAPDKSGLPSDRFSAERTGGSVSTLTIQRTQQEDSAVYLCASSTGPGVQYFGPGTRLTVT.

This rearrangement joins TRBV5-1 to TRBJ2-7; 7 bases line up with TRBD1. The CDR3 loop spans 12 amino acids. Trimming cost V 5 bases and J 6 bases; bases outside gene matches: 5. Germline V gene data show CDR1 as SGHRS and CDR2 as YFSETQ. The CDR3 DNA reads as TGCGCCAGCAGTCAACAGGGGCCCGAGCAGTACTTC. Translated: CASSQQGPEQYF.

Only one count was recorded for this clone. The CDR3 bases are TGTGCCAGCAGTCTGAGGGGGCCCACCTACGAGCAGTACTTC. It is translated as CASSLRGPTYEQYF. The chain employs TRBV6-5 and TRBJ2-7; TRBD1 matches at 7 bases. Trimming at V came to 5 bases and at J to 2 bases, leaving 6 bases not matched to a gene. The germline gives CDR1 MNHEY, CDR2 SVGAGI. This CDR3 has 14 residues.

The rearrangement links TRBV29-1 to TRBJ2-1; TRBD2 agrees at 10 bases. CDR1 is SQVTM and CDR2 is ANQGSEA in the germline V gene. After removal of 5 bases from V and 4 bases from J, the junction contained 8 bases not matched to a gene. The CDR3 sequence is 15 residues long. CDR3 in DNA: TGCAGCGTTTACCCGGCTAGCGGGAGTTACAATGAGCAGTTCTTC. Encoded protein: CSVYPASGSYNEQFF.

The CDR3 nucleotides read TGTGCCAGCAGCTTACATGGTCTCTCCGCCGGGACTAACAACAATGAGCAGTTCTTC. Translation: CASSLHGLSAGTNNNEQFF. J is TRBJ2-1 and V is TRBV7-3; 7 nucleotides line up with TRBD2. Per germline, CDR1 SGHTA and CDR2 FQGTGA. The V gene end was trimmed by 2 bases and the J gene end by 5 bases; junction bases not matched to a gene: 18. The length of the CDR3 is 19 residues.

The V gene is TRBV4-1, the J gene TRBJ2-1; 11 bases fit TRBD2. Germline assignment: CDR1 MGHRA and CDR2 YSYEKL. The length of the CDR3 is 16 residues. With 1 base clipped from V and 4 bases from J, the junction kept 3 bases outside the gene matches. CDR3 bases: TGCGCCAGCAGCCAAGGACTAGCGGGAAGGTACAATGAGCAGTTCTTC. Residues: CASSQGLAGRYNEQFF.

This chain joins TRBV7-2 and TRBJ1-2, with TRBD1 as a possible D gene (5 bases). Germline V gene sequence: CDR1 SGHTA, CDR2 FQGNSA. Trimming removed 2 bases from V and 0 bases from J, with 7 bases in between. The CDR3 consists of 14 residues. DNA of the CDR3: TGTGCCAGCAGCTTATTGGGACCTAACTATGGCTACACCTTC. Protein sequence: CASSLLGPNYGYTF.

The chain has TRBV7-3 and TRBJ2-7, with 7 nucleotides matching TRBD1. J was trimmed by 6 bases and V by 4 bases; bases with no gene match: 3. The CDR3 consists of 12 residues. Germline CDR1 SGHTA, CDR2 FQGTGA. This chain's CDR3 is CASSWYRGEQYF. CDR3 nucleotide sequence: TGTGCCAGCAGCTGGTACAGGGGCGAGCAGTACTTC.

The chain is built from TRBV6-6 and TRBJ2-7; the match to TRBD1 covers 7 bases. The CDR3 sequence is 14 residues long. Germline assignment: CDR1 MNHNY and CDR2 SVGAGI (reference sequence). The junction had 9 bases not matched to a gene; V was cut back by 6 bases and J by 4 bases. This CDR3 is CASSYKTGAYEQYF. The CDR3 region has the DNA TGTGCCAGCAGCTACAAAACAGGGGCTTACGAGCAGTACTTC.

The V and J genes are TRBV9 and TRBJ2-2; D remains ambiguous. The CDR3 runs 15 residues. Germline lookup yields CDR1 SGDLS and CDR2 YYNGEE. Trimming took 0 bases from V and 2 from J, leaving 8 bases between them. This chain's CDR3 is CASSVVQTNTGELFF. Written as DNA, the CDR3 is TGTGCCAGCAGCGTAGTACAGACAAACACCGGGGAGCTGTTTTTT.

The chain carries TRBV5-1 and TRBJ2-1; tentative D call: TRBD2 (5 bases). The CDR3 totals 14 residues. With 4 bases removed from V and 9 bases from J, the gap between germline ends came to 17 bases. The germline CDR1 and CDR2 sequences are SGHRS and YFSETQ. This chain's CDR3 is CASSMGAPAGEQFF. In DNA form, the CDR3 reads TGCGCCAGCAGCATGGGAGCCCCCGCCGGTGAGCAGTTCTTC.

Written as DNA, the CDR3 is TGTGCCAGCAGCCTGGGACTAGCCAAAAACATTCAGTACTTC. It codes for CASSLGLAKNIQYF. This chain links TRBV7-2 with TRBJ2-4; weak D call: TRBD2 (6 bases). The V and J ends lost 5 bases and 0 bases respectively, with 8 bases between them. Per germline, CDR1 SGHTA and CDR2 FQGNSA. This CDR3 has 14 amino acids.

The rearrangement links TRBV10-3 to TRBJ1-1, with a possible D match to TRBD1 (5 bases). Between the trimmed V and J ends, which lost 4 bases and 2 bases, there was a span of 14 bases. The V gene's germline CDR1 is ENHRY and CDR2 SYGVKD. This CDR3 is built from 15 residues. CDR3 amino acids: CAISAGGESNTEAFF. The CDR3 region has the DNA TGTGCCATCAGTGCGGGGGGGGAATCTAACACTGAAGCTTTCTTT.

CDR3 region: CASSLNVDTEAFF. DNA of the CDR3: TGTGCCAGCAGCTTAAACGTTGACACTGAAGCTTTCTTT. This chain links TRBV7-9 with TRBJ1-1; D remains ambiguous. V was cut by 2 bases and J by 3 bases, with 7 bases left in between. Per germline, CDR1 SEHNR and CDR2 FQNEAQ (reference sequence). This CDR3 is built from 13 residues. The whole variable domain, remainder taken from reference TRBV7-9 and TRBJ1-1, is DTGVSQNPRHKITKRGQNVTFRCDPISEHNRLYWYRQTLGQGPEFLTYFQNEAQLEKSRLLSDRFSAERPKGSFSTLEIQRTEQGDSAMYLCASSLNVDTEAFFGQGTRLTVV.

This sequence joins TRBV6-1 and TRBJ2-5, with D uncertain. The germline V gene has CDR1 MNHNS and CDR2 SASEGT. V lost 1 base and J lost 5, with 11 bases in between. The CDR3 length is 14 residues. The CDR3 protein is CASSEVGYSETQYF. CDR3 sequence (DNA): TGTGCCAGCAGTGAAGTGGGGTATTCGGAGACCCAGTACTTC.

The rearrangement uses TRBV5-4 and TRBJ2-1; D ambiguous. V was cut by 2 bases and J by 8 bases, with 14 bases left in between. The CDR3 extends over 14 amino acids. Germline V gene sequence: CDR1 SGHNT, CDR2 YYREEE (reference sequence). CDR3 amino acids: CASSFNRPPDEQFF. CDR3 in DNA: TGTGCCAGCAGCTTCAATCGCCCACCCGATGAGCAGTTCTTC.

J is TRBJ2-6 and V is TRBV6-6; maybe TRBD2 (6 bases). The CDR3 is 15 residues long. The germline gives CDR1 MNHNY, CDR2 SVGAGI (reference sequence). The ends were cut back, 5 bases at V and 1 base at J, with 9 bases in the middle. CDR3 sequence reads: CASSDGGSGANVLTF. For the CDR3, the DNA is TGTGCCAGCAGTGACGGGGGATCTGGGGCCAACGTCCTGACTTTC.

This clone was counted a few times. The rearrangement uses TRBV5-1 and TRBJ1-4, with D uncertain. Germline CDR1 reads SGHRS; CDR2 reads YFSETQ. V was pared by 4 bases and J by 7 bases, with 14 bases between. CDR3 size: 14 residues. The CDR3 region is CASSVDAGSEKLFF. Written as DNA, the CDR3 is TGCGCCAGCAGCGTGGACGCGGGGAGTGAAAAACTGTTTTTT.

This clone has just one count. CDR3: CASSLDTNLGGYTF. In DNA form, the CDR3 reads TGTGCCAGCAGCCTTGACACCAACCTAGGTGGCTACACCTTC. V and J are TRBV6-6 and TRBJ1-2; no definite D call. Germline V gene lookup returns CDR1 MNHNY and CDR2 SVGAGI (reference sequence). CDR3 size: 14 residues. V lost 6 bases, J lost 7 bases, and 18 bases lay in between.

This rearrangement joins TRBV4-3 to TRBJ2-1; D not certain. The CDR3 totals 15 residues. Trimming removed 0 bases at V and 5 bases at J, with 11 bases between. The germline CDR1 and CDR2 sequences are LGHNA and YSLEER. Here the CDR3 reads CASSQEMSSNNEQFF. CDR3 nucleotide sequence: TGCGCCAGCAGCCAAGAAATGTCTTCCAACAATGAGCAGTTCTTC.

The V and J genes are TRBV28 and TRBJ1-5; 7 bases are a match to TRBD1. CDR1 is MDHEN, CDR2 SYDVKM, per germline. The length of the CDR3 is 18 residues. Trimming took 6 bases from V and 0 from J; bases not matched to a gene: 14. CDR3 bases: TGTGCCAGCAGGCTGGGGCGGGCAGGGGGGTATAGCAATCAGCCCCAGCATTTT. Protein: CASRLGRAGGYSNQPQHF.

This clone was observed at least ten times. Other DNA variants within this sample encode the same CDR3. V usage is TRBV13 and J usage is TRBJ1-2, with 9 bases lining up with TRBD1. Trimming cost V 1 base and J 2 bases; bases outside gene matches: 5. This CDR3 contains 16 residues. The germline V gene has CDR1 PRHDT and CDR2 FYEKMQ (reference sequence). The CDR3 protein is CASSLEVQGANYGYTF. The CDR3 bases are TGTGCCAGCAGCTTAGAGGTACAGGGGGCAAACTATGGCTACACCTTC.

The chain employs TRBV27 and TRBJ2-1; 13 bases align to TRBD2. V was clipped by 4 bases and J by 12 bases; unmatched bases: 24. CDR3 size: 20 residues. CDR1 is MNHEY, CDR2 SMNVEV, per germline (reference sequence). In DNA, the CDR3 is TGTGCCAGCAGTTCTCGCGTCGGGACTAGCGGGATAGAACCAATCACGACGCAGTTCTTC. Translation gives CASSSRVGTSGIEPITTQFF.

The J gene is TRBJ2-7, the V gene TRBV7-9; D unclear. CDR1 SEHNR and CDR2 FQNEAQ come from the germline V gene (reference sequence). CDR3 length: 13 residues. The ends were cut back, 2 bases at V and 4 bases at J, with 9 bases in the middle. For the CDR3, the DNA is TGTGCCAGCAGCTTACCGGGCAGATACGAGCAGTACTTC. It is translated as CASSLPGRYEQYF.

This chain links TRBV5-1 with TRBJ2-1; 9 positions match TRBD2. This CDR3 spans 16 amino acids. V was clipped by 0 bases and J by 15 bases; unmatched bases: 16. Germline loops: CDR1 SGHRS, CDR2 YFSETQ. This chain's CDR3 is CASSLGGSGSRQPMFF. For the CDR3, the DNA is TGCGCCAGCAGCTTGGGGGGTAGCGGGAGCCGCCAACCGATGTTCTTC.

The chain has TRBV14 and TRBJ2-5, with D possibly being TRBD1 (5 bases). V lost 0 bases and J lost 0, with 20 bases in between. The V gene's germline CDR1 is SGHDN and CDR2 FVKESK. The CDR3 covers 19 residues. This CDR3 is CASSQEGVRASRNQETQYF. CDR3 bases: TGTGCCAGCAGCCAAGAAGGGGTTAGGGCGTCACGAAACCAAGAGACCCAGTACTTC. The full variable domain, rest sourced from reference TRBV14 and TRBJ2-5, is EAGVTQFPSHSVIEKGQTVTLRCDPISGHDNLYWYRRVMGKEIKFLLHFVKESKQDESGMPNNRFLAERTGGTYSTLKVQPAELEDSGVYFCASSQEGVRASRNQETQYFGPGTRLLVL.

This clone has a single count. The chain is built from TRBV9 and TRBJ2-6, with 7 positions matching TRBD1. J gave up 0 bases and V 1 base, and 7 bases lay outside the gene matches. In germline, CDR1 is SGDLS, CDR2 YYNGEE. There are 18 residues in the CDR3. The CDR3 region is CASSVMDRSSSGANVLTF. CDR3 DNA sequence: TGTGCCAGCAGCGTAATGGACAGGAGCAGCTCTGGGGCCAACGTCCTGACTTTC.

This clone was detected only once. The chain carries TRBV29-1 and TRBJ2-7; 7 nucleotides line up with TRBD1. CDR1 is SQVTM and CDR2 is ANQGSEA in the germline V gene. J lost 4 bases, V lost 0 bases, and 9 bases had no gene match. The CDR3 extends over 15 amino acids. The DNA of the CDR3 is TGCAGCGTTGAAGATTATATTGACAGGGTTTACGAGCAGTACTTC. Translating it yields CSVEDYIDRVYEQYF.

The CDR3 DNA sequence: TGCGCCAGCAGCTTGGCCCCGGGACAGGGGACCTACGAGCAGTACTTC. Its translation: CASSLAPGQGTYEQYF. This sequence joins TRBV5-1 and TRBJ2-7; TRBD1 matches 10 bases. Per the germline V gene, CDR1 is SGHRS and CDR2 is YFSETQ. With 0 bases clipped from V and 2 bases from J, the junction kept 5 bases outside the gene matches. CDR3 length: 16 amino acids.

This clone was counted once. This chain's CDR3 is CASSFGGGLFNNEQFF. The CDR3 nucleotides read TGTGCCAGTAGCTTTGGTGGGGGGTTGTTCAACAATGAGCAGTTCTTC. The gene calls are TRBV19 and TRBJ2-1, with D perhaps matching TRBD2 (6 bases). The CDR3 spans 16 residues. V was shortened by 6 bases and J by 5 bases, with 20 bases between the two germline ends. CDR1 and CDR2 (germline): LNHDA, SQIVND (reference sequence).

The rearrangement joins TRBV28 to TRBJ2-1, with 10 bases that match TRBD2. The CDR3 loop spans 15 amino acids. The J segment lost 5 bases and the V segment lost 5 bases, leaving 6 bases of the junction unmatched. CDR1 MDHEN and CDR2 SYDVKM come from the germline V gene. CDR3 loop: CASSRWTSGNNEQFF. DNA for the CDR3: TGTGCCAGCAGTAGGTGGACTAGCGGCAACAATGAGCAGTTCTTC. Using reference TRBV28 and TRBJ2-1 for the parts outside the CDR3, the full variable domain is DVKVTQSSRYLVKRTGEKVFLECVQDMDHENMFWYRQDPGLGLRLIYFSYDVKMKEKGDIPEGYSVSREKKERFSLILESASTNQTSMYLCASSRWTSGNNEQFFGPGTRLTVL.